In this sample, the clone carrying this T cell receptor (beta chain) turned up a few times. At the DNA level, this CDR3 is encoded by other sequences in the same sample as well. Per the study methods: Nucleated cell number was recorded as an estimate derived from reference gene primer amplification. Assay: immunoSEQ multiplex PCR; the TCRdb copy retains only in-frame clones and omits some. The DNA was the basis for D and trimming; V, J and clone size are from that table. The table includes around 150,000 clones, 75% to 90% detected once. These data belong to a study of blood T cell repertoires in COVID-19. Turning to the study itself: Whether acute or convalescent, the COVID-19 samples came from the United States, Italy and Spain.

Germline V CDR1 and CDR2: ENHRY, SYGVKD. Deletions cut 2 bases from V and 2 bases from J, with 7 bases between. The CDR3 consists of 14 residues. This clonotype was obtained from a woman aged 60-75 years with active or convalescent COVID-19. Material: peripheral blood. V usage is TRBV10-3 and J usage is TRBJ1-5, with a possible D match to TRBD1 (5 bases). CDR3 sequence: CAISEDSGNQPQHF. The DNA of the CDR3 is TGTGCCATCAGTGAGGACAGCGGCAATCAGCCCCAGCATTTT.